The 21 T cell receptor beta chains given below trace back to one sample, sequenced in a study of T cells in tuberculosis. Clones were read by immunoSEQ multiplex PCR, and TCRdb kept only the in-frame ones, dropping some. The sample includes about 44,000 clones, about 95% of them seen just once. The sample comprised PBMCs. The receptor source for this set is a donor aged 10-29 years with latent tuberculosis or without tuberculosis infection.

The CDR3 bases are TGTGCCACCAGCAGAACTAGCGGGAGTTACGAGCAGTACTTC. It encodes CATSRTSGSYEQYF. The chain combines TRBV15 with TRBJ2-7; 11 bases line up with TRBD2. V gave up 2 bases and J gave up 4 bases; unmatched junction bases: 1. The CDR3 is 14 amino acids. CDR1 LNHNV and CDR2 YYDKDF come from the germline V gene (reference sequence).

The genes are TRBV15 and TRBJ1-3; D unclear. V shed 3 bases and J shed 0 bases, with 9 bases lying between them. The CDR3 sequence is 15 residues long. Germline V gene lookup returns CDR1 LNHNV and CDR2 YYDKDF (reference sequence). CDR3 bases: TGTGCCACCAGCAGGCCCCTAAACTCTGGAAACACCATATATTTT. Residues: CATSRPLNSGNTIYF.

This sequence joins TRBV18 and TRBJ2-7; a weak D match, TRBD1 (5 bases). Per germline, CDR1 KGHSH and CDR2 LQKENI. CDR3 length equals 17 residues. V lost 5 bases and J lost 5, with 25 bases in between. CDR3 bases: TGTGCCAGCTCAGTCAATTCACCAGGACAAAAGACAGACGAGCAGTACTTC. It translates to CASSVNSPGQKTDEQYF.

The chain couples TRBV6-1 to TRBJ2-7; maybe TRBD2 (6 bases). The germline V gene has CDR1 MNHNS and CDR2 SASEGT. The CDR3 loop spans 14 amino acids. Trimming pared 7 bases from V and 4 bases from J, leaving 17 bases between. The CDR3 region has the DNA TGTGCCAGCAAAGAGGGAGGCTTCAGATACGAGCAGTACTTC. Its translation is CASKEGGFRYEQYF.

The chain recombines TRBV19 with TRBJ1-2; D uncertain. Germline CDR1 reads LNHDA; CDR2 reads SQIVND (reference sequence). Trimming took off 4 bases at V and 2 bases at J, with 8 bases between the two ends. CDR3 length: 13 residues. The CDR3 loop is CASSTHRNYGYTF. CDR3 nucleotide sequence: TGTGCCAGTAGTACACACCGAAACTATGGCTACACCTTC.

The chain employs TRBV9 and TRBJ1-1, with D possibly TRBD1 on 6 matching bases. The CDR3 runs to 16 residues. The germline V gene has CDR1 SGDLS and CDR2 YYNGEE. Trimming shortened V by 5 bases and J by 1 base, and 18 bases separated the two germline ends. Written as DNA, the CDR3 is TGTGCCAGCAGGGGTGTAGACAGGCCATCGAACACTGAAGCTTTCTTT. Encoded protein: CASRGVDRPSNTEAFF.

The gene calls are TRBV27 and TRBJ2-3; D is uncertain. CDR3 size: 11 residues. CDR1 is MNHEY, CDR2 SMNVEV, per germline (reference sequence). V was clipped by 8 bases and J by 3 bases, with 6 bases between them. This chain's CDR3 is CASQKTDTQYF. CDR3 DNA: TGTGCCAGCCAGAAGACAGATACGCAGTATTTT.

The J gene is TRBJ1-2, the V gene TRBV30; D not certain. The germline CDR1 and CDR2 sequences are GTSNPN and SVGIG (reference sequence). The V gene lost 0 bases and the J gene lost 3 bases, with 8 bases spanning the gap. The CDR3 length is 13 residues. DNA of the CDR3: TGTGCCTGGAGTGTGAGGCAATACTATGGCTACACCTTC. Translating gives CAWSVRQYYGYTF.

The chain couples TRBV6-6 to TRBJ1-1; no clear D. V lost 6 bases and J lost 4, with 9 bases in between. CDR1 MNHNY and CDR2 SVGAGI come from the germline V gene (reference sequence). CDR3 size: 12 residues. DNA of the CDR3: TGTGCCAGCAGCGGGATGGTCACTGAAGCTTTCTTT. Translation gives CASSGMVTEAFF.

V gene TRBV5-4 combines with J gene TRBJ2-7; 7 nucleotides line up with TRBD2. CDR3 length: 14 residues. Trimming took 4 bases from V and 2 from J; bases not matched to a gene: 6. In germline, CDR1 is SGHNT, CDR2 YYREEE (reference sequence). CDR3 protein: CASSLGTNPYEQYF. The CDR3 bases are TGTGCCAGCAGCCTTGGGACTAACCCCTACGAGCAGTACTTC.

The chain joins TRBV12-5 to TRBJ2-7; 14 bases line up with TRBD2. This CDR3 has 15 residues. V shed 6 bases, J shed 4 bases, and the junction held 5 bases outside the gene matches. Germline CDR1 LGHNT, CDR2 FRNRAP. Written as DNA, the CDR3 is TGTGCTAGTGGCCGAGGGACTAGCGGGAGTTACGAGCAGTACTTC. Its translation: CASGRGTSGSYEQYF.

This clone appeared a few times. The V call is TRBV6-1, the J call TRBJ1-3, with D tentatively TRBD1 (5 bases). The CDR3 runs to 15 residues. Germline CDR1 is MNHNS and CDR2 is SASEGT. Between the trimmed V and J ends, which lost 3 bases and 4 bases, there was a span of 13 bases. This CDR3 is CASSESGGPGNTIYF. CDR3 coding DNA: TGTGCCAGCAGTGAGTCGGGGGGTCCCGGAAACACCATATATTTT.

This sequence joins TRBV7-2 and TRBJ1-2; D remains ambiguous. The CDR3 length is 14 residues. Germline CDR1 reads SGHTA; CDR2 reads FQGNSA. Trimming took off 4 bases at V and 1 base at J, with 10 bases between the two ends. CDR3 in amino acids: CASSYRQINYGYTF. DNA of the CDR3: TGTGCCAGCAGCTACCGTCAGATTAACTATGGCTACACCTTC. The entire variable domain, with the rest obtained from reference TRBV7-2 and TRBJ1-2, is as follows: GAGVSQSPSNKVTEKGKDVELRCDPISGHTALYWYRQSLGQGLEFLIYFQGNSAPDKSGLPSDRFSAERTGGSVSTLTIQRTQQEDSAVYLCASSYRQINYGYTFGSGTRLTVV.

The rearrangement links TRBV5-1 to TRBJ2-1; 8 bases map to TRBD2. The germline CDR1 and CDR2 sequences are SGHRS and YFSETQ. The CDR3 covers 16 residues. J gave up 0 bases and V 4 bases, and 6 bases lay outside the gene matches. The CDR3 region is CASSLTSGTSYNEQFF. CDR3 sequence (DNA): TGCGCCAGCAGCCTAACTAGCGGAACCTCCTACAATGAGCAGTTCTTC. The variable domain in full, completed from reference TRBV5-1 and TRBJ2-1, reads KAGVTQTPRYLIKTRGQQVTLSCSPISGHRSVSWYQQTPGQGLQFLFEYFSETQRNKGNFPGRFSGRQFSNSRSEMNVSTLELGDSALYLCASSLTSGTSYNEQFFGPGTRLTVL.

On this clone: At the DNA level, this CDR3 is encoded by other sequences in the same sample as well. The rearrangement links TRBV5-6 to TRBJ1-2; 8 bases are a match to TRBD1. V shed 4 bases, J shed 3 bases, and the junction held 5 bases outside the gene matches. There are 14 residues in the CDR3. Per the germline V gene, CDR1 is SGHDT and CDR2 is YYEEEE. CDR3 loop: CASSLGQGDYGYTF. Here the CDR3 DNA reads TGTGCCAGCAGCCTAGGACAGGGAGACTATGGCTACACCTTC.

The chain employs TRBV4-1 and TRBJ1-3, with 9 bases lining up with TRBD1. Germline V gene lookup returns CDR1 MGHRA and CDR2 YSYEKL. V was clipped by 1 base and J by 7 bases; unmatched bases: 14. This CDR3 has 18 amino acids. The CDR3 DNA reads TGCGCCAGCAGCCAAGGGGTACAGGGGGCGACTGTATGGAACACCATATATTTT. As protein: CASSQGVQGATVWNTIYF.

V and J are TRBV19 and TRBJ1-5; no definite D call. Germline V gene sequence: CDR1 LNHDA, CDR2 SQIVND (reference sequence). V was cut by 3 bases and J by 1 base, with 10 bases left in between. The CDR3 length is 15 residues. The CDR3: CASSILGESNQPQHF. The CDR3 coding sequence is TGTGCCAGTAGTATCCTCGGAGAGAGCAATCAGCCCCAGCATTTT.

The chain links TRBV2 to TRBJ2-7, with TRBD2 as a possible D gene (7 bases). Deletions cut 5 bases from V and 5 bases from J, with 22 bases between. This CDR3 is 16 amino acids long. From germline, CDR1 is SNHLY and CDR2 FYNNEI. The CDR3 reads CASSSPEGRGTNEQYF. CDR3 nucleotide sequence: TGTGCCAGCAGTTCCCCGGAGGGGAGGGGGACCAACGAGCAGTACTTC.

This chain connects TRBV7-2 to TRBJ1-2; TRBD1 is a possible D gene (5 bases). Looked up from germline, CDR1 is SGHTA and CDR2 is FQGNSA. V was pared by 1 base and J by 6 bases, with 9 bases between. CDR3 length: 13 amino acids. The CDR3 reads CASSLDPGDGYTF. The DNA for the CDR3 is TGTGCCAGCAGCTTAGATCCGGGGGATGGCTACACCTTC. The variable domain in full, with the rest retrieved from reference TRBV7-2 and TRBJ1-2, is GAGVSQSPSNKVTEKGKDVELRCDPISGHTALYWYRQSLGQGLEFLIYFQGNSAPDKSGLPSDRFSAERTGGSVSTLTIQRTQQEDSAVYLCASSLDPGDGYTFGSGTRLTVV.

The V call is TRBV30, the J call TRBJ1-4; D may be TRBD1 (5 bases). V shed 0 bases and J shed 5 bases, with 10 bases lying between them. This CDR3 is built from 14 residues. The germline gives CDR1 GTSNPN, CDR2 SVGIG (reference sequence). The CDR3 protein is CAWSVWGVNEKLFF. In DNA form, the CDR3 reads TGTGCCTGGAGTGTCTGGGGGGTGAATGAAAAACTGTTTTTT.

The chain is built from TRBV30 and TRBJ1-1; the D is unclear. CDR1 and CDR2 from the germline V gene are GTSNPN and SVGIG (reference sequence). This CDR3 spans 13 amino acids. V was trimmed by 6 bases and J by 2 bases, leaving 13 bases between them. The CDR3 nucleotides read TGTGCCTGCCTAACGGGTGACAACACTGAAGCTTTCTTT. Translation: CACLTGDNTEAFF.